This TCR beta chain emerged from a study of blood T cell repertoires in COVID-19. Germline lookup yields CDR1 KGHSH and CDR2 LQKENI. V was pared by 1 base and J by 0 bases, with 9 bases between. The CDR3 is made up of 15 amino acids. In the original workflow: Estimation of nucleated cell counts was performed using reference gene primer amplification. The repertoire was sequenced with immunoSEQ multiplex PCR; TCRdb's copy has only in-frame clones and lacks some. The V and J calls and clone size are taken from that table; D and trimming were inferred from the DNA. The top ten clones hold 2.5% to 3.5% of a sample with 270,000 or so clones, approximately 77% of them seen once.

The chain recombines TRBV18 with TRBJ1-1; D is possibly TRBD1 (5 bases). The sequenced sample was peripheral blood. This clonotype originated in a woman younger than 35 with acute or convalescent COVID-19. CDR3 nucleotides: TGTGCCAGCTCACCACGTTCGGACATGAACACTGAAGCTTTCTTT. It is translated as CASSPRSDMNTEAFF.